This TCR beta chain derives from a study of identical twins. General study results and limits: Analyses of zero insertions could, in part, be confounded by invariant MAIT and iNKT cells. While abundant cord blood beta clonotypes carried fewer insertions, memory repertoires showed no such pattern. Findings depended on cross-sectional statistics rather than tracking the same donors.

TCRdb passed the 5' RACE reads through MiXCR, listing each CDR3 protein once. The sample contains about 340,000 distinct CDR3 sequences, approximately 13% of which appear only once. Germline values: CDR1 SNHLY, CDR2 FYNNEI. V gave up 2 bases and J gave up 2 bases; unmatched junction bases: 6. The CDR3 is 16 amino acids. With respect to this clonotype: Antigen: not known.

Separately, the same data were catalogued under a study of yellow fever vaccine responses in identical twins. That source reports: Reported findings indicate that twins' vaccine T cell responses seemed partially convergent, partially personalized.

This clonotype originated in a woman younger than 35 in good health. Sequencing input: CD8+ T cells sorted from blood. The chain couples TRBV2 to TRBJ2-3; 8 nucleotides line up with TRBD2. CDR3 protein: CASSEPLAGPTDTQYF. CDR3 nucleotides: TGTGCCAGCAGTGAACCCTTAGCGGGGCCCACAGATACGCAGTATTTT.